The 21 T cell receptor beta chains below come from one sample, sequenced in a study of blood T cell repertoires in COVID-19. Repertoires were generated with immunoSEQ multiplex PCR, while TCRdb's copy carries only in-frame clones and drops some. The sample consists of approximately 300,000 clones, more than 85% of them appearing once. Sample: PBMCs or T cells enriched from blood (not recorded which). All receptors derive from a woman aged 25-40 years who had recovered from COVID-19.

The CDR3 DNA follows: TGTGCCAGCAGTTTATTAGACAGGAGTTACTATGGCTACACCTTC. Translation gives CASSLLDRSYYGYTF. The chain joins TRBV28 to TRBJ1-2, with D possibly matching TRBD1 (6 bases). V lost 1 base and J 3 bases, leaving 12 bases between the germline ends. Germline V lookup: CDR1 MDHEN, CDR2 SYDVKM. The CDR3 has 15 residues.

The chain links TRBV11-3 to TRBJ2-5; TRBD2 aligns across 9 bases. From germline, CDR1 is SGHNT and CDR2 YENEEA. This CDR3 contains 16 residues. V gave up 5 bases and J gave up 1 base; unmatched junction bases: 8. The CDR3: CASSDTSGPTQETQYF. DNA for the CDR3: TGTGCCAGCAGCGATACTAGCGGGCCTACCCAAGAGACCCAGTACTTC.

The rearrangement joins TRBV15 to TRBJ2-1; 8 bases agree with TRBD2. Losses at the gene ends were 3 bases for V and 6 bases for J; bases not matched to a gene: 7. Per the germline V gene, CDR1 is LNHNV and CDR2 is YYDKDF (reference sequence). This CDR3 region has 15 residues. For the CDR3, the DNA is TGTGCCACCAGCAGCGGAGCGGGGGTGGTCAATGAGCAGTTCTTC. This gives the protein CATSSGAGVVNEQFF.

Here the CDR3 reads CASQAGGTGELFF. The CDR3 DNA reads TGTGCCAGCCAGGCCGGGGGCACCGGGGAGCTGTTTTTT. The chain joins TRBV11-3 to TRBJ2-2, with a weak D call TRBD2 (6 bases). Germline CDR1 SGHNT, CDR2 YENEEA. This CDR3 region has 13 residues. Trimming shortened V by 8 bases and J by 4 bases, and 11 bases separated the two germline ends.

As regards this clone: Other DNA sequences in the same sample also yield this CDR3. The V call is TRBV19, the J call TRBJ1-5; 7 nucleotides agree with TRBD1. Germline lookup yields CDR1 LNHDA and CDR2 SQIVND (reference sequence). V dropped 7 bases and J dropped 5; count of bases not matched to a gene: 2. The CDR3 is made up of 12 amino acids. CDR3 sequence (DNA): TGTGCCAGTAAGACAGGGTATCAGCCCCAGCATTTT. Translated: CASKTGYQPQHF.

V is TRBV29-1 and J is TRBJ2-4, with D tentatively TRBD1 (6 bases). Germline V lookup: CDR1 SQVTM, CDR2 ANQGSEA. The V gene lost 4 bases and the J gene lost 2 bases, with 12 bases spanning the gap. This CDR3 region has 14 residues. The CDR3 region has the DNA TGCAGCGTTGCAAGGGGGAAAACCAAAAACATTCAGTACTTC. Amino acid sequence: CSVARGKTKNIQYF.

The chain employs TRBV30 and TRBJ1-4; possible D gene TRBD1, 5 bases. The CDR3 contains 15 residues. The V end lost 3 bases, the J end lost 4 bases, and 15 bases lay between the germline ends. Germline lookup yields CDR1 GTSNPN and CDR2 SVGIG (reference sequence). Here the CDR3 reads CAWRPSGGINEKLFF. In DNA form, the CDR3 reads TGTGCCTGGAGACCATCCGGGGGGATTAATGAAAAACTGTTTTTT.

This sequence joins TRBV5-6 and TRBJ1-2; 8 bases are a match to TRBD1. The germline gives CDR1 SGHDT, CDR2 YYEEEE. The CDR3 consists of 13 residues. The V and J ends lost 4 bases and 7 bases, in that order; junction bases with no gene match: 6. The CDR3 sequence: CASSVHQGAGYTF. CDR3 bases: TGTGCCAGCAGCGTCCACCAGGGGGCTGGCTACACCTTC.

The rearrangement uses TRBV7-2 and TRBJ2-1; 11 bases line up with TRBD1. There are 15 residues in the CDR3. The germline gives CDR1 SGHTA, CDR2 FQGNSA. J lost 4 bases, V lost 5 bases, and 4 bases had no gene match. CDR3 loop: CASSRTGGGYNEQFF. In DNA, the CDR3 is TGTGCCAGCAGCAGGACAGGGGGCGGGTACAATGAGCAGTTCTTC.

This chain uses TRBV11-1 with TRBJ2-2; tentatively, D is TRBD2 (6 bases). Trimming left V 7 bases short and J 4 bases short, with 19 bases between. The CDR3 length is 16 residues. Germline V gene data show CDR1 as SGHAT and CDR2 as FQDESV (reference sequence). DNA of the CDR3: TGTGCCAGCACCCGTCGGCGGGGTTCGGGCACCGGGGAGCTGTTTTTT. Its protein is CASTRRRGSGTGELFF.

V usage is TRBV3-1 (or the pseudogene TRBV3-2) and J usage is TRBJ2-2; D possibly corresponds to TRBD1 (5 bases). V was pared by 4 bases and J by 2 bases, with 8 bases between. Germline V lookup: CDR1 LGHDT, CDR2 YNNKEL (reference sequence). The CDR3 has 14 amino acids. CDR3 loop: CASSLQGNTGELFF. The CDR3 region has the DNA TGTGCCAGCAGCCTCCAGGGAAACACCGGGGAGCTGTTTTTT.

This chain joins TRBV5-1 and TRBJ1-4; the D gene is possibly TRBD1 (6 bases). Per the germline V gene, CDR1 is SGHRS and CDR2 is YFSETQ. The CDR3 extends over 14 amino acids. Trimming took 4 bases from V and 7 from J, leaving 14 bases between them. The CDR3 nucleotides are TGCGCCAGCAGCACCTCAGGGGCGGGTGAAAAACTGTTTTTT. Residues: CASSTSGAGEKLFF.

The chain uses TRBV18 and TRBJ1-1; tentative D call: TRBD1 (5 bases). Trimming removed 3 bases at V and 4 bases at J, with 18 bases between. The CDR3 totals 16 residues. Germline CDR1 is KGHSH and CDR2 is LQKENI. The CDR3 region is CASSPPAQGSSTEAFF. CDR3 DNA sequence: TGTGCCAGCTCACCCCCGGCGCAGGGCTCGTCCACTGAAGCTTTCTTT.

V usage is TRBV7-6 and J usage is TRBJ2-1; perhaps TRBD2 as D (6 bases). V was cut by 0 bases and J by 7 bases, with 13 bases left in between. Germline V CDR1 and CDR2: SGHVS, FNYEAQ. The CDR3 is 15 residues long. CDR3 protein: CASSLALGTGNEQFF. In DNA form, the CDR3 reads TGTGCCAGCAGCTTAGCGCTCGGGACTGGGAATGAGCAGTTCTTC.

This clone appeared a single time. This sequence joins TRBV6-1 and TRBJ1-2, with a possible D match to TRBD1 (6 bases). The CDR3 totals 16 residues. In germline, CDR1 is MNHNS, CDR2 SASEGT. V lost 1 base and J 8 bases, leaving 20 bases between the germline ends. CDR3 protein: CASSEGGHIYSRGYTF. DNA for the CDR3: TGTGCCAGCAGTGAAGGGGGACACATCTACTCGAGAGGCTACACCTTC.

CDR3 coding DNA: TGTGCCAGTAGTACCCTCCCAACTAATCAGCCCCAGCATTTT. It yields the protein CASSTLPTNQPQHF. The chain combines TRBV19 with TRBJ1-5, with no clear D. V lost 4 bases and J 4 bases, leaving 11 bases between the germline ends. The germline V gene has CDR1 LNHDA and CDR2 SQIVND (reference sequence). The CDR3 has 14 residues.

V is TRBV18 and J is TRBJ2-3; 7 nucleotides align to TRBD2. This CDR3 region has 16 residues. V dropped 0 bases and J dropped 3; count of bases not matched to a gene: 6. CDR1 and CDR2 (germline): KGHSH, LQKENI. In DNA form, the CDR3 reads TGTGCCAGCTCACCACCGGCAACGGGGGGTACAGATACGCAGTATTTT. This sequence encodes CASSPPATGGTDTQYF.

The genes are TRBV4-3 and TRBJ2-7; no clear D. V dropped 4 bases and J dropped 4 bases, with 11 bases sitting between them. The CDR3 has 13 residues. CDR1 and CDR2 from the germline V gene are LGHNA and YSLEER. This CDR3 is CASSRSMSYEQYF. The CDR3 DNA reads TGCGCCAGCAGCCGTTCTATGAGTTACGAGCAGTACTTC.

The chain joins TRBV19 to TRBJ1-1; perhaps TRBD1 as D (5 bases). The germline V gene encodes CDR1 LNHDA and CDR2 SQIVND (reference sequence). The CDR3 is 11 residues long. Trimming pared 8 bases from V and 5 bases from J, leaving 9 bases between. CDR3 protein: CASYSGTEAFF. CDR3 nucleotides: TGTGCCAGTTACTCAGGGACTGAAGCTTTCTTT.

The CDR3 DNA reads TGTGCCAGCAGTCCACAGGGGCTGGGCAATCAGCCCCAGCATTTT. It encodes CASSPQGLGNQPQHF. The chain joins TRBV28 to TRBJ1-5; 7 nucleotides match TRBD1. The CDR3 sequence is 15 residues long. Unmatched junction bases numbered 6, after V lost 5 bases and J lost 2 bases. Germline loops: CDR1 MDHEN, CDR2 SYDVKM.

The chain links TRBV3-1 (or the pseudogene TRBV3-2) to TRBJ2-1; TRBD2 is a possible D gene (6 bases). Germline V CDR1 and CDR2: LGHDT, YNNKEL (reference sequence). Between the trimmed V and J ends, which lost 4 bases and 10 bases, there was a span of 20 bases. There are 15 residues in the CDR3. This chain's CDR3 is CASSRENGGEMEQFF. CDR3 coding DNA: TGTGCCAGCAGCCGCGAAAACGGAGGGGAAATGGAGCAGTTCTTC.